Presented here are 25 T cell receptor beta chains from one specimen sequenced in a study of radiotherapy plus CTLA-4 blockade in lung cancer. Using immunoSEQ multiplex PCR, the repertoire was profiled, and TCRdb retains in-frame clones only, with some absent. There are 40,000 to 55,000 clones in the sample; 75% to 90% occur only once, and 15% to 20% lies in the top ten. The material was peripheral blood, obtained from a patient treated with radiotherapy plus ipilimumab. These receptors were obtained from a human donor with non-small cell lung cancer that progressed on radiotherapy plus ipilimumab. Some clones in this sample may be carry-over from other donors' samples.

This chain uses TRBV7-3 with TRBJ1-6; 7 bases map to TRBD1. The germline gives CDR1 SGHTA, CDR2 FQGTGA. This CDR3 contains 13 residues. V gave up 5 bases and J gave up 14 bases; unmatched junction bases: 9. CDR3 nucleotides: TGTGCCAGCAGCACCGACAGGGATTCGGCCCTCCACTTT. Its protein is CASSTDRDSALHF.

The chain couples TRBV28 to TRBJ2-7; TRBD2 matches 8 bases. The CDR3 has 16 amino acids. Germline lookup yields CDR1 MDHEN and CDR2 SYDVKM. V gave up 4 bases and J gave up 2 bases; unmatched junction bases: 10. The CDR3 sequence is CASSSFAGGAPYEQYF. The DNA for the CDR3 is TGTGCCAGCAGTTCCTTTGCGGGAGGAGCCCCCTACGAGCAGTACTTC.

This clone was picked up one time. The chain combines TRBV7-3 with TRBJ2-3, with 9 positions matching TRBD2. The junction had 8 bases not matched to a gene; V was cut back by 5 bases and J by 5 bases. Per germline, CDR1 SGHTA and CDR2 FQGTGA. The CDR3 is made up of 15 amino acids. The CDR3 DNA sequence: TGTGCCAGCAGCGCGCGGGGGGGAGGGAGAGATACGCAGTATTTT. It encodes CASSARGGGRDTQYF.

This clone appeared a single time. This sequence joins TRBV29-1 and TRBJ1-1; the D is unclear. Germline CDR1 is SQVTM and CDR2 is ANQGSEA. The CDR3 extends over 15 amino acids. V dropped 7 bases and J dropped 0 bases, with 18 bases sitting between them. The CDR3 reads CSGRSGSTVNTEAFF. The CDR3 DNA sequence: TGCAGCGGCAGAAGTGGGAGCACCGTGAACACTGAAGCTTTCTTT.

The chain is built from TRBV10-3 and TRBJ2-1, with 8 bases lining up with TRBD2. Germline V gene lookup returns CDR1 ENHRY and CDR2 SYGVKD. V dropped 7 bases and J dropped 4; count of bases not matched to a gene: 9. CDR3 length: 15 residues. CDR3 nucleotides: TGTGCCATCACCAAGGGTAGCGGGACTTACAATGAGCAGTTCTTC. Its translation: CAITKGSGTYNEQFF.

A single count supports this clone. The CDR3 protein is CASGVRVSGDTQYF. Written as DNA, the CDR3 is TGTGCTAGTGGTGTGAGGGTTTCAGGAGATACGCAGTATTTT. The genes are TRBV12-5 and TRBJ2-3; D may be TRBD2 (5 bases). Germline V lookup: CDR1 LGHNT, CDR2 FRNRAP. With 5 bases removed from V and 5 bases from J, the gap between germline ends came to 14 bases. CDR3 size: 14 residues.

The CDR3 loop is CASSAGRGLAGAAGRQETQYF. The CDR3 nucleotides read TGTGCCAGCAGTGCGGGAAGGGGACTAGCGGGAGCCGCAGGTCGGCAAGAGACCCAGTACTTC. The chain couples TRBV2 to TRBJ2-5; 14 bases align to TRBD2. Trimming removed 4 bases from V and 2 bases from J; junction bases left unmatched: 18. The V gene's germline CDR1 is SNHLY and CDR2 FYNNEI. This CDR3 spans 21 amino acids.

To note about this clone: One junction end does not reproduce the germline sequence, and a read error may be involved. The gene calls are TRBV10-3 and TRBJ1-2; D not resolved. The CDR3 totals 12 residues. Germline CDR1 reads ENHRY; CDR2 reads SYGVKD. The CDR3 reads CAISPDKTVTLF. The CDR3, as DNA: TGTGCCATCAGCCCAGACAAGACCGTCACCCTCTTC.

This chain uses TRBV9 with TRBJ2-1; TRBD1 agrees at 7 bases. The germline CDR1 and CDR2 sequences are SGDLS and YYNGEE. V trimming: 9 bases; J trimming: 5 bases; junction bases outside the gene matches: 23. The CDR3 sequence is 18 residues long. CDR3 sequence reads: CATSPGLRGRPSNNEQFF. The DNA of the CDR3 is TGTGCCACCTCCCCCGGGCTGAGGGGGCGGCCAAGCAACAATGAGCAGTTCTTC.

The chain employs TRBV18 and TRBJ2-5; TRBD1 aligns across 7 bases. Near its end, the DNA agrees better with TRBJ2-7, so the J call may be wrong. CDR1 and CDR2 (germline): KGHSH, LQKENI. The CDR3 extends over 13 amino acids. The DNA for the CDR3 is TGTGCCAGCTCAAAGGGACAGTCTTACGAGCAGTACTTC. This encodes CASSKGQSYEQYF.

The rearrangement links TRBV7-2 to TRBJ2-7; no clear D gene. This CDR3 has 13 amino acids. Germline V CDR1 and CDR2: SGHTA, FQGNSA. Trimming cost V 6 bases and J 6 bases, with 15 bases left between them. In nucleotides, the CDR3 is TGTGCCAGCAGACAAATTCCAGGTTCCGAGCAGTACTTC. Protein sequence: CASRQIPGSEQYF. Variable domain in full (rest from reference TRBV7-2 and TRBJ2-7): GAGVSQSPSNKVTEKGKDVELRCDPISGHTALYWYRQSLGQGLEFLIYFQGNSAPDKSGLPSDRFSAERTGGSVSTLTIQRTQQEDSAVYLCASRQIPGSEQYFGPGTRLTVT.

This chain uses TRBV27 with TRBJ2-7; maybe TRBD1 (5 bases). This CDR3 contains 14 residues. Trimming stripped 4 bases from V and 0 bases from J, with 10 bases between. The germline V gene encodes CDR1 MNHEY and CDR2 SMNVEV (reference sequence). In DNA, the CDR3 is TGTGCCAGCAGTTCTAGGGGAAGCTCCTACGAGCAGTACTTC. It codes for CASSSRGSSYEQYF.

This clone has only a few counts. Other DNA sequences in the same sample also yield this CDR3. V is TRBV5-1 and J is TRBJ1-2; TRBD1 matches 7 bases. The junction had 7 bases not matched to a gene; V was cut back by 4 bases and J by 4 bases. CDR1 and CDR2 from the germline V gene are SGHRS and YFSETQ. The CDR3 totals 14 residues. The CDR3 is CASSPGTATYGYTF. The CDR3 DNA sequence: TGCGCCAGCAGCCCCGGGACAGCGACCTATGGCTACACCTTC.

The V gene is TRBV19, the J gene TRBJ1-4, with TRBD1 identical over 9 bases. This CDR3 spans 14 amino acids. The germline V gene has CDR1 LNHDA and CDR2 SQIVND (reference sequence). V shed 6 bases and J 8 bases; nucleotides not matched to a gene: 7. The CDR3 DNA is TGTGCCAGTAGCCGACAGGGGGGGACGGAAAAACTGTTTTTT. This translates into CASSRQGGTEKLFF.

The V and J genes are TRBV11-1 and TRBJ2-2; 8 bases fit TRBD2. The germline V gene encodes CDR1 SGHAT and CDR2 FQDESV (reference sequence). The CDR3 sequence is 15 residues long. Unmatched junction bases numbered 7, after V lost 8 bases and J lost 2 bases. In nucleotides, the CDR3 is TGTGCCAGCCAGGTCGGGAGGGCCAACACCGGGGAGCTGTTTTTT. Translating gives CASQVGRANTGELFF. Combining the CDR3 with reference TRBV11-1 and TRBJ2-2 gives the whole variable domain EAEVAQSPRYKITEKSQAVAFWCDPISGHATLYWYRQILGQGPELLVQFQDESVVDDSQLPKDRFSAERLKGVDSTLKIQPAELGDSAMYLCASQVGRANTGELFFGEGSRLTVL.

The rearrangement joins TRBV5-8 to TRBJ2-7; 7 bases are a match to TRBD1. The length of the CDR3 is 15 residues. J gave up 5 bases and V 0 bases, and 8 bases lay outside the gene matches. CDR1 and CDR2 from the germline V gene are SGHTS and YDEGEE. CDR3 amino acids: CASSLGQGSSDEQYF. The DNA of the CDR3 is TGTGCCAGCAGCTTGGGACAGGGTTCGTCCGACGAGCAGTACTTC.

The V gene is TRBV6-4, the J gene TRBJ2-6; no clear D. The germline V gene has CDR1 MRHNA and CDR2 SNTAGT. The CDR3 loop spans 15 amino acids. The V gene lost 2 bases and the J gene lost 0 bases, with 5 bases spanning the gap. The CDR3 DNA reads as TGTGCCAGCAGTGACCAGGCCTCTGGGGCCAACGTCCTGACTTTC. Amino acids: CASSDQASGANVLTF.

The chain combines TRBV28 with TRBJ2-7, with TRBD1 as a possible D gene (6 bases). V dropped 6 bases and J dropped 3 bases, with 15 bases sitting between them. The germline V gene encodes CDR1 MDHEN and CDR2 SYDVKM. CDR3 length: 14 residues. The CDR3 DNA reads TGTGCCAGCAGATCCGGACAGAGCCTCTACGAGCAGTACTTC. Encoded protein: CASRSGQSLYEQYF.

CDR3 sequence (DNA): TGTGCCAGCTCACCTGTGATGGCGGGAGGGGACAATGAGCAGTTCTTC. Translation gives CASSPVMAGGDNEQFF. The V call is TRBV18, the J call TRBJ2-1; 9 bases line up with TRBD2. J was trimmed by 5 bases and V by 3 bases; bases with no gene match: 8. The length of the CDR3 is 16 residues. Germline lookup yields CDR1 KGHSH and CDR2 LQKENI. The full variable domain, completed using reference TRBV18 and TRBJ2-1, is NAGVMQNPRHLVRRRGQEARLRCSPMKGHSHVYWYRQLPEEGLKFMVYLQKENIIDESGMPKERFSAEFPKEGPSILRIQQVVRGDSAAYFCASSPVMAGGDNEQFFGPGTRLTVL.

The J gene is TRBJ1-6, the V gene TRBV5-1; 10 nucleotides match TRBD1. Germline V gives CDR1 SGHRS, CDR2 YFSETQ. V lost 4 bases to trimming and J lost 7 bases; unmatched junction nucleotides: 5. The CDR3 sequence is 15 residues long. CDR3 loop: CASSRDRGSNSPLHF. The CDR3 nucleotides read TGCGCCAGCAGCCGGGACAGGGGATCAAATTCACCCCTCCACTTT.

V and J are TRBV4-1 and TRBJ2-3, with D maybe TRBD2 (5 bases). In germline, CDR1 is MGHRA, CDR2 YSYEKL. Trimming stripped 0 bases from V and 4 bases from J, with 11 bases between. CDR3 size: 15 residues. Written as DNA, the CDR3 is TGCGCCAGCAGCCAAGAATTCACTAGGCCAGATACGCAGTATTTT. Its protein product is CASSQEFTRPDTQYF.

The chain employs TRBV28 and TRBJ2-7; TRBD1 agrees at 10 bases. Per the germline V gene, CDR1 is MDHEN and CDR2 is SYDVKM. V dropped 4 bases and J dropped 4; count of bases not matched to a gene: 10. The length of the CDR3 is 16 residues. CDR3 coding DNA: TGTGCCAGCAGTTCTCCCGGGACAGGGGAACGGTACGAGCAGTACTTC. It yields the protein CASSSPGTGERYEQYF.

This chain connects TRBV9 to TRBJ2-5; D remains unclear. CDR1 and CDR2 from the germline V gene are SGDLS and YYNGEE. V lost 0 bases, J lost 7 bases, and 7 bases lay in between. The CDR3 is made up of 12 amino acids. The CDR3 DNA follows: TGTGCCAGCAGCGTAGCTACGGGGACCCAGTACTTC. Translating it yields CASSVATGTQYF.

The V call is TRBV19, the J call TRBJ1-1, with D hard to call. Trimming stripped 4 bases from V and 5 bases from J, with 14 bases between. In germline, CDR1 is LNHDA, CDR2 SQIVND (reference sequence). This CDR3 is built from 14 residues. Here the CDR3 reads CASSSGRERTEAFF. The CDR3 DNA sequence: TGTGCCAGTAGTAGTGGGCGCGAAAGGACTGAAGCTTTCTTT.

The chain recombines TRBV14 with TRBJ1-1; TRBD1 aligns across 8 bases. Trimming removed 3 bases from V and 7 bases from J; junction bases left unmatched: 1. The CDR3 is 12 amino acids. Germline V CDR1 and CDR2: SGHDN, FVKESK. The CDR3 DNA follows: TGTGCCAGCAGCCACGGGACAGGTGAAGCTTTCTTT. Its translation: CASSHGTGEAFF.